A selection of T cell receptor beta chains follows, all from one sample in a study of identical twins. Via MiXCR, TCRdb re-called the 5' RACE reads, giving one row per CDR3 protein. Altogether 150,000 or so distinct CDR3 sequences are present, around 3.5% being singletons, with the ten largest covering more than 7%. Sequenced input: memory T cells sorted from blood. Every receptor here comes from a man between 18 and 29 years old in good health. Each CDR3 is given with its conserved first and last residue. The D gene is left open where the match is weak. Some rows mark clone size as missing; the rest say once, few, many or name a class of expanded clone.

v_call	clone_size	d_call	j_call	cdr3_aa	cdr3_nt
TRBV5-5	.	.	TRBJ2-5	CASSFPDQETQYF	TGTGCCAGCAGCTTTCCAGACCAAGAGACCCAGTACTTC
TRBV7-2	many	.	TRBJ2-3	CASSLAPSKTDTQYF	TGTGCCAGCAGCTTAGCTCCTAGCAAAACAGATACGCAGTATTTT
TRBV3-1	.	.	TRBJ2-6	CASAKGQSLLSGANVLTF	TGTGCCAGCGCCAAAGGACAGAGCCTCCTCTCTGGGGCCAACGTCCTGACTTTC
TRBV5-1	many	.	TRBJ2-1	CASRTQGYNEQFF	TGCGCCAGCCGCACGCAGGGTTACAATGAGCAGTTCTTC
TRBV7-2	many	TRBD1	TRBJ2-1	CASSLAIRDRGYNEQFF	TGTGCCAGCAGCTTAGCAATTAGGGACAGGGGTTACAATGAGCAGTTCTTC
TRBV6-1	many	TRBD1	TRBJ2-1	CASSRGVQGADEQFF	TGTGCCAGCAGCCGAGGTGTACAGGGGGCCGATGAGCAGTTCTTC
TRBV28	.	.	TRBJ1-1	CASSAVEGMNTEAFF	TGTGCCAGCAGTGCCGTTGAAGGCATGAACACTGAAGCTTTCTTT
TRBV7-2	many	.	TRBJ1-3	CASSLGGGRLGNTIYF	TGTGCCAGCAGCTTAGGGGGCGGCAGGCTTGGAAACACCATATATTTT
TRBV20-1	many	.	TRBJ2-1	CSASPTGQGYYNEQFF	TGCAGTGCTAGTCCGACGGGTCAGGGGTACTACAATGAGCAGTTCTTC
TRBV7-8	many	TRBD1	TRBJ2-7	CASSRGQGVSYEQYF	TGTGCCAGCAGCAGAGGACAGGGAGTTTCCTACGAGCAGTACTTC
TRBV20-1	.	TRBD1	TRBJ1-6	CSARLTGEGGYSPLHF	TGCAGTGCTCGGCTAACAGGGGAGGGTGGGTATTCACCCCTCCACTTT
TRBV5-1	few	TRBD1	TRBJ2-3	CASRSRGQNTDTQYF	TGCGCCAGCAGAAGCAGGGGGCAGAACACAGATACGCAGTATTTT
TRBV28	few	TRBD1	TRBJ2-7	CASGPHRGEVHEQYF	TGTGCCAGCGGCCCCCACAGGGGAGAAGTCCACGAGCAGTACTTC
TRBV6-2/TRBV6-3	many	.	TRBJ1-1	CASSYSKGRTFNTEAFF	TGTGCCAGCAGTTACTCGAAGGGACGGACGTTTAACACTGAAGCTTTCTTT
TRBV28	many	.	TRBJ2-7	CASSPLISQAYEQYF	TGTGCCAGCAGTCCTCTCATCTCGCAGGCCTACGAGCAGTACTTC
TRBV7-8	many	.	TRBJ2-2	CASSHLEDTGELFF	TGTGCCAGCAGCCACTTAGAGGACACCGGGGAGCTGTTTTTT
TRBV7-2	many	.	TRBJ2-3	CASSLVDRADTQYF	TGTGCCAGCAGCTTAGTCGATCGGGCAGATACGCAGTATTTT
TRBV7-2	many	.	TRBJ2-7	CASSTTTGGSYEQYF	TGTGCCAGCAGCACGACGACAGGCGGGTCATACGAGCAGTACTTC
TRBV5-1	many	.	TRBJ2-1	CASSLKSGSGWGERRSNEQFF	TGCGCCAGCAGCTTAAAGAGCGGATCCGGGTGGGGCGAAAGACGGTCCAATGAGCAGTTCTTC
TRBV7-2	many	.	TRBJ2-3	CASSLAPGWGTDTQYF	TGTGCCAGCAGCTTAGCGCCGGGGTGGGGCACAGATACGCAGTATTTT
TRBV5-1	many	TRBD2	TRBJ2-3	CASSLDPRGRGMIADTQYF	TGCGCCAGCAGCTTGGATCCTCGCGGGAGAGGGATGATAGCAGATACGCAGTATTTT
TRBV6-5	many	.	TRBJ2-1	CASSYRDTTGEQFF	TGTGCCAGCAGTTACCGGGACACGACCGGTGAGCAGTTCTTC
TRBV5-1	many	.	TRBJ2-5	CASSLGFVDETQYF	TGCGCCAGCAGCTTGGGTTTCGTTGACGAGACCCAGTACTTC
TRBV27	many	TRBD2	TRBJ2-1	CASSLRASGRGEQFF	TGTGCCAGCAGTTTAAGGGCTAGCGGGAGGGGAGAGCAGTTCTTC
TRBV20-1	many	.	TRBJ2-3	CSARGGLTDTQYF	TGCAGTGCTCGAGGCGGGCTCACAGATACGCAGTATTTT
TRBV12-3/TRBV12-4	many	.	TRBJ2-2	CASSLPWTNTGELFF	TGTGCCAGCAGTTTACCGTGGACGAACACCGGGGAGCTGTTTTTT
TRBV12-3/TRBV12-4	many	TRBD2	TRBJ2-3	CASSRPAGRTDTQYF	TGTGCCAGCAGCCGCCCAGCGGGACGCACAGATACGCAGTATTTT